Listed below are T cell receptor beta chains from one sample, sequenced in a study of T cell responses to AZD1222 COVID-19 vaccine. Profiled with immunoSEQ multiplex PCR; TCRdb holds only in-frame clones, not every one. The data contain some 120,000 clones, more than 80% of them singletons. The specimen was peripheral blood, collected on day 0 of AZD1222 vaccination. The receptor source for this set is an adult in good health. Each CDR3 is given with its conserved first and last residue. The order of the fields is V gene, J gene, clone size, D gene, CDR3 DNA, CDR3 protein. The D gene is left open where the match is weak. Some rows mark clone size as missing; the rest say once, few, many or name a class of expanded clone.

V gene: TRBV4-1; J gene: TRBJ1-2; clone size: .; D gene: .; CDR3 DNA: TGCGCCAGCAGCCAAGATTTGGGCAGGGCTGATAACTATGGCTACACCTTC; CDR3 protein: CASSQDLGRADNYGYTF
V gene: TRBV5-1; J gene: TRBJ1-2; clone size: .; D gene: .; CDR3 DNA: TGCGCCAGCAGCTCCGGGCAGATCTATGGCTACACCTTC; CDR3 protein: CASSSGQIYGYTF
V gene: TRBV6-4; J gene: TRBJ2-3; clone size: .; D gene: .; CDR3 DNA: TGTGCCAGCAGCCTGAGTCACCTACAAGGCACAGATACGCAGTATTTT; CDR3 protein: CASSLSHLQGTDTQYF
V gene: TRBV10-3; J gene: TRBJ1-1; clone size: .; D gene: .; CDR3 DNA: TGTGCCTACGCGGGAGGGAAGAACACTGAAGCTTTCTTT; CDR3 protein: CAYAGGKNTEAFF
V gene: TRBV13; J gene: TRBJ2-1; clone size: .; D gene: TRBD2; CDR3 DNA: TGTGCCAGCAGGAAGCGGGGGCTCGACAATGAGCAGTTCTTC; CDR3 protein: CASRKRGLDNEQFF
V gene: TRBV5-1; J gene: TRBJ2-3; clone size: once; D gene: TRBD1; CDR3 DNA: TGCGCCAGCAGCCTAGGGGACAGGGAAGGCACAGATACGCAGTATTTT; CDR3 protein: CASSLGDREGTDTQYF
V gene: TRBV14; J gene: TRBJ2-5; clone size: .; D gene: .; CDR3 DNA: TGTGCCAGCAGCCAAGATTCTAGCGCCAGGACCCAGTACTTC; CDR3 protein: CASSQDSSARTQYF
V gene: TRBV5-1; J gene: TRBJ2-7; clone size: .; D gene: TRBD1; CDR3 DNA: TGCGCCAGCATGGGGACAGGGGGCGCTTACGAGCAGTACTTC; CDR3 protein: CASMGTGGAYEQYF
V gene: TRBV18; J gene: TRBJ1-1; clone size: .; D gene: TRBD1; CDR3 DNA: TGTGCCAGCTCACCGAATCCGGACAGGGCCTTCATGAACACTGAAGCTTTCTTT; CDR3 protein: CASSPNPDRAFMNTEAFF
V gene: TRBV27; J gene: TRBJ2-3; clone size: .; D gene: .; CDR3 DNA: TGTGCCAGCACCTTACGTGGGGATGTGAGTACGCAGTATTTT; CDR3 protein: CASTLRGDVSTQYF
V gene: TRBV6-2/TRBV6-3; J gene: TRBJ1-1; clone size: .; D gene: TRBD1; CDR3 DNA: TGTGCCAGCAGTAAAGGGGACAGGGGATCGGTTACTGAAGCTTTCTTT; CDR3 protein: CASSKGDRGSVTEAFF
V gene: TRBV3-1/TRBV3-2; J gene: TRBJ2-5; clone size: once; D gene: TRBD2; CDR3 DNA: TGTGCCAGCAGCAGGTTAGCGGGAGAAGGGACCCAGTACTTC; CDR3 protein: CASSRLAGEGTQYF
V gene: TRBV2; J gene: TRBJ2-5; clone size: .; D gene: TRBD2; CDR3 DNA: TGTGCCAGCAGTGAGGCTAGCGGGGGCAGGGAGACCCAGTACTTC; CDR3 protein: CASSEASGGRETQYF
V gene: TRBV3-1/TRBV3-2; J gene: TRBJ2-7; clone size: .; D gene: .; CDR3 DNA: TGTGCCAGCAGCCAGACCCTAGTATCCTACGAGCAGTACTTC; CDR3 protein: CASSQTLVSYEQYF
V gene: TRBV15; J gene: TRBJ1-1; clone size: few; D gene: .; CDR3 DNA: TGTGCCACCAGCAGAGAGGCAAGGCCGAACACTGAAGCTTTCTTT; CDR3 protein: CATSREARPNTEAFF
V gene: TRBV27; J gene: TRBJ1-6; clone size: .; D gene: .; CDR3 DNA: TGTGCCAGCAGTTTTTTCGCCTCCTATAATTCACCCCTCCACTTT; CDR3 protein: CASSFFASYNSPLHF
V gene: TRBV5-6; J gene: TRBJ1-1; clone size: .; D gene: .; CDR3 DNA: TGTGCCAGCAGCATACGGGGTGCCAGGGTTGAAACTGAAGCTTTCTTT; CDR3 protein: CASSIRGARVETEAFF
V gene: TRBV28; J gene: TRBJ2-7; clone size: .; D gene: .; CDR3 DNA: TGTGCCAGCAGTTTAGGGGACTCAATAGGGACCTACGAGCAGTACTTC; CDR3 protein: CASSLGDSIGTYEQYF
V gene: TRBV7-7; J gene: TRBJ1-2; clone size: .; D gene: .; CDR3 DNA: TGTGCTAGCAGCCCGAGGAACCGGGACCCATTCTATGGCTACACCTTC; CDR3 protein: CASSPRNRDPFYGYTF
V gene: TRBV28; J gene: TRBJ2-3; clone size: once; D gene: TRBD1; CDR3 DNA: TGTGCCAGCAGTTCCGGGACAGGGGGCTCAGATACGCAGTATTTT; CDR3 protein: CASSSGTGGSDTQYF
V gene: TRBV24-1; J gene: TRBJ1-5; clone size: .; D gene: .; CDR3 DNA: TGTGCCACCAGTGATCACGGGGAGCTGGCCCAGCATTTT; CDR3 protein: CATSDHGELAQHF
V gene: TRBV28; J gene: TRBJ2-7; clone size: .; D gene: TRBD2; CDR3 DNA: TGTGCCAGCAGTTTCCCCCTAGCACTGGGGGCTGCGGGAGGGCCCTACGAGCAGTACTTC; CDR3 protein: CASSFPLALGAAGGPYEQYF
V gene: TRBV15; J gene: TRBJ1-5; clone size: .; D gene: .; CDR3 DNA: TGTGCCACCAGCCAGTATGGGGGGGGTAAGAGCAATCAGCCCCAGCATTTT; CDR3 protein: CATSQYGGGKSNQPQHF
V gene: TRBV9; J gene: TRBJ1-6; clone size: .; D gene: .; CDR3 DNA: TGTGCCAGCAAAGGGGGAAATTCACCCCTCCACTTT; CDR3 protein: CASKGGNSPLHF
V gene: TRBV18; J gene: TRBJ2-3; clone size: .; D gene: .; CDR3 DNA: TGTGCCAGCTCACCACAGGGTTCTAGCACAGATACGCAGTATTTT; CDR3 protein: CASSPQGSSTDTQYF
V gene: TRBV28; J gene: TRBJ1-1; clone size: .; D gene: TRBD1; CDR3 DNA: TGTGCCAGCAGAGGGGGCCAGGGCACTGAAGCTTTCTTT; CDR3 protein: CASRGGQGTEAFF
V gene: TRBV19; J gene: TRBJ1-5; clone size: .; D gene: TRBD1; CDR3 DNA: TGTGCCAGTAGCCCGGGACAGGGAAGGTTTCTCCACCAGCCCCAGCATTTT; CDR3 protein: CASSPGQGRFLHQPQHF
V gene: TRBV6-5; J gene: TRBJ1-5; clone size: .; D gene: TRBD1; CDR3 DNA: TGTGCCAGCAGCCACCAGACAGGGAATAATCAGCCCCAGCATTTT; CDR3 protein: CASSHQTGNNQPQHF
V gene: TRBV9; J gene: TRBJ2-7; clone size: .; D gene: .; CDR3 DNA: TGTGCCAGCAGCGTAGGTCCCGGGCCCTACGAGCAGTACTTC; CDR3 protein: CASSVGPGPYEQYF
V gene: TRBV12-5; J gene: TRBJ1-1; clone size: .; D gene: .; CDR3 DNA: TGTGCTAGTGGTTTGGGTGGAGTAAACACTGAAGCTTTCTTT; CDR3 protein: CASGLGGVNTEAFF
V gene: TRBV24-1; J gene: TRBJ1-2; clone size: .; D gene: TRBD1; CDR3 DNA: TGTGCCACCAGTGATCCGACAGGGCCGAACTATGGCTACACCTTC; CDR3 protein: CATSDPTGPNYGYTF
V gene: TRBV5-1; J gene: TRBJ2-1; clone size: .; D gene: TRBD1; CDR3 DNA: TGCGCCAGCAGCCCCGGACAGGGGGCGAGTAATGAGCAGTTCTTC; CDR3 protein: CASSPGQGASNEQFF
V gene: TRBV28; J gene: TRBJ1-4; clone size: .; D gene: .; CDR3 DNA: TGTGCCAGCAGGCCGGGGTTGGCTAATGAAAAACTGTTTTTT; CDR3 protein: CASRPGLANEKLFF
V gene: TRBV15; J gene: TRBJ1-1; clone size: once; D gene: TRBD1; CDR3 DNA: TGTGCCACCAGCAGAAGGACAGGGGGGCACACTGAAGCTTTCTTT; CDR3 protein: CATSRRTGGHTEAFF
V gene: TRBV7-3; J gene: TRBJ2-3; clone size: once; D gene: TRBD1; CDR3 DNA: TGTGCCAGCAGCGCTGGGACAGCGCCCACAGATACGCAGTATTTT; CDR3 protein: CASSAGTAPTDTQYF
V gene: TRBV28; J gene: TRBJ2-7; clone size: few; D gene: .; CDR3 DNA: TGTGCCAGCACGAGCTCCTACGAGCAGTACTTC; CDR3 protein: CASTSSYEQYF
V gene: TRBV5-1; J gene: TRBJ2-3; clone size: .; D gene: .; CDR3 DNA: TGCGCCAGCAGCTCGGGCTATCGCTCGGGGGATACGCAGTATTTT; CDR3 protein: CASSSGYRSGDTQYF
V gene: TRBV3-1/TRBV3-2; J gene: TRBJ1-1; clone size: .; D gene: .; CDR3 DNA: TGTGCCAGCAGCCAATCCAGGGGCACTGAAGCTTTCTTT; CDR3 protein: CASSQSRGTEAFF
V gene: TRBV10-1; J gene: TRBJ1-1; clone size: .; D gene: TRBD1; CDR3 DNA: TGCGCCAGCAGTGATTCCGGACAGGGGTACACTGAAGCTTTCTTT; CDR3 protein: CASSDSGQGYTEAFF
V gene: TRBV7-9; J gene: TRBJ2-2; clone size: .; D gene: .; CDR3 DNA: TGTGCCAGCAGTTCGATCAGGGAACCCTCGAACACCGGGGAGCTGTTTTTT; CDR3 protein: CASSSIREPSNTGELFF
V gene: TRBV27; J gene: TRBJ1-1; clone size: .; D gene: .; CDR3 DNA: TGTGCCAGCAGTTTTGGGGGACCGAACACTGAAGCTTTCTTT; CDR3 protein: CASSFGGPNTEAFF
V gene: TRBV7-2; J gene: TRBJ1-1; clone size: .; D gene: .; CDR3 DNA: TGTGCCAGCAGCTTCACGGGGCCTAGCACTGAAGCTTTCTTT; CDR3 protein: CASSFTGPSTEAFF
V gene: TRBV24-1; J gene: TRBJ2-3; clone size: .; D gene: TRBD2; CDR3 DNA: TGTGCCACCAGTGATCCACCCGGGGGGACTAGCGGATCCGATACGCAGTATTTT; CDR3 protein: CATSDPPGGTSGSDTQYF
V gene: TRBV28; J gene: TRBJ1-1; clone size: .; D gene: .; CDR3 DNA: TGTGCCAGCAGCCCCCATGTGGTGGGGAACACTGAAGCTTTCTTT; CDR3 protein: CASSPHVVGNTEAFF
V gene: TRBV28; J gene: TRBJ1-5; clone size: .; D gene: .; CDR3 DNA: TGTGCCAGCTCCGACCGGGGCCTTTCTTATCAGCCCCAGCATTTT; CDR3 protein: CASSDRGLSYQPQHF
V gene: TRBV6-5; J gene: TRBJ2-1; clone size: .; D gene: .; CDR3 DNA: TGTGCCAGCACCCCTCGGGATGACTCCTACAATGAGCAGTTCTTC; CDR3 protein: CASTPRDDSYNEQFF
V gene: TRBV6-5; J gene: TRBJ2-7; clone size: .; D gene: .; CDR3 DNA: TGTGCCAGCACACCCAGCACGGGCTACGAGCAGTACTTC; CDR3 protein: CASTPSTGYEQYF
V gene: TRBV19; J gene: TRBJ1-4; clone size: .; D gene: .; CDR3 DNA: TGTGCCAGTAGCCTACAGGGTCCAGGGGATGAAAAACTGTTTTTT; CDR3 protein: CASSLQGPGDEKLFF
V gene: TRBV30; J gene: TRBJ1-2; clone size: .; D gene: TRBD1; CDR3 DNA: TGTGCCTGGAGTAGGGTCAGGGGGGGTGGCTACACCTTC; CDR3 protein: CAWSRVRGGGYTF
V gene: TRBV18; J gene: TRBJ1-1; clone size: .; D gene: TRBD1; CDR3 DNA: TGTGCCAGCTCACCACGAATGCAGGGGGTAGACGCCATGAACACTGAAGCTTTCTTT; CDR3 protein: CASSPRMQGVDAMNTEAFF
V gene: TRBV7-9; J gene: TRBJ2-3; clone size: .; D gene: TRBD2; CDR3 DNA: TGTGCCAGCAGCCCCGGGACTAGCGAAACAGATACGCAGTATTTT; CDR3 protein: CASSPGTSETDTQYF